The clone carrying this T cell receptor beta chain was seen only a few times. Antigen unknown. The source of the sample is a study of early T cells in non-severe SARS-CoV-2 infection. Study background: Chains were unpaired, as sequencing was done on bulk RNA from unsorted whole blood.

The TCR library protocol was used to attach unique molecular identifiers. These identifiers were attached to individual cDNA molecules. TCRdb re-called the 5' RACE reads through MiXCR, storing one row per CDR3 protein. In the table there are about 56,000 distinct CDR3 sequences, roughly 16% of which are singletons. Broader study findings: Anti-spike CD8 specificities were favored by VDJdb matching, whose results missed private and CD4 specificities.

This receptor was taken from an adult who was a healthcare worker with PCR-confirmed SARS-CoV-2 infection or an uninfected control (not recorded which). The specimen comprised whole blood, sampled at baseline.

The CDR3 is CASSPNRDSKETQYF. CDR3 DNA: TGTGCCAGCTCACCTAATCGGGACTCTAAAGAGACCCAGTACTTC. The V call is TRBV18, the J call TRBJ2-5; possible D gene TRBD2, 6 bases. Germline V gene lookup returns CDR1 KGHSH and CDR2 LQKENI. The CDR3 length is 15 residues. V was shortened by 3 bases and J by 3 bases, with 14 bases between the two germline ends. Combining the CDR3 with reference TRBV18 and TRBJ2-5 gives the whole variable domain NAGVMQNPRHLVRRRGQEARLRCSPMKGHSHVYWYRQLPEEGLKFMVYLQKENIIDESGMPKERFSAEFPKEGPSILRIQQVVRGDSAAYFCASSPNRDSKETQYFGPGTRLLVL.